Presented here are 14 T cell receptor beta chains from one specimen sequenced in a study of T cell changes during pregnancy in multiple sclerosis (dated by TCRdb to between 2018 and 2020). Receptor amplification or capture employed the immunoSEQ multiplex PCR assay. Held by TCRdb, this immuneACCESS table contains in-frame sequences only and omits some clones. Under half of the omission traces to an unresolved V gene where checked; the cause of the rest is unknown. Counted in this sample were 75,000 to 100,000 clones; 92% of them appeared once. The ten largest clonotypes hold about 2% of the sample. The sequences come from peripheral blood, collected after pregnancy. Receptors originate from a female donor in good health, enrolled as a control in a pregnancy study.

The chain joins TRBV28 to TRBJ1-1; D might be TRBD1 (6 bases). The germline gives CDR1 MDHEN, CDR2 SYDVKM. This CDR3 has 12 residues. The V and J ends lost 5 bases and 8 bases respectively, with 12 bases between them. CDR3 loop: CASSPAGTEAFF. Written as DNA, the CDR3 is TGTGCCAGCAGTCCTGCTGGGACAGAAGCTTTCTTT.

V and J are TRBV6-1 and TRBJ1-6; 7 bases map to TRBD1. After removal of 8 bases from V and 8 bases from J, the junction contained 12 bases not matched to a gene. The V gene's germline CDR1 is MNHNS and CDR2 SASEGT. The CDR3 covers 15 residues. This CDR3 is CASSIGTAKDSPLHF. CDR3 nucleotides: TGTGCCAGCTCTATCGGGACAGCCAAAGATTCACCCCTCCACTTT.

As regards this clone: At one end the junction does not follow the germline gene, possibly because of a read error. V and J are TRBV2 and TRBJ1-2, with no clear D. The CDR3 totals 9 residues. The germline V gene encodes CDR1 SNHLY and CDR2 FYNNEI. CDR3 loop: CARRNGYSF. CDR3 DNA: TGTGCCAGAAGAAACGGGTACTCCTTC.

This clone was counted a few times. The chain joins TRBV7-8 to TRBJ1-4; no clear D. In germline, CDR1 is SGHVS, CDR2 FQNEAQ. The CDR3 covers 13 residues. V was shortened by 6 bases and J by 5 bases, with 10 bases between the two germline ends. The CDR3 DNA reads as TGTGCCAGCAGTCTGTTACAAAATGAAAAACTGTTTTTT. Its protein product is CASSLLQNEKLFF. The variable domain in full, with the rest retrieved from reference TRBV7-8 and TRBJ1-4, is GAGVSQSPRYKVAKRGQDVALRCDPISGHVSLFWYQQALGQGPEFLTYFQNEAQLDKSGLPSDRFFAERPEGSVSTLKIQRTQQEDSAVYLCASSLLQNEKLFFGSGTQLSVL.

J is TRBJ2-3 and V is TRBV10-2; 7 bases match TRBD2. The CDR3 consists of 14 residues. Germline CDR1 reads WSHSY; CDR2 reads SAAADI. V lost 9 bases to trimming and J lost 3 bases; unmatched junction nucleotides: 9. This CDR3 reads CASHRGVGTDTQYF. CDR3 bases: TGCGCCAGTCACCGGGGGGTGGGGACAGATACGCAGTATTTT.

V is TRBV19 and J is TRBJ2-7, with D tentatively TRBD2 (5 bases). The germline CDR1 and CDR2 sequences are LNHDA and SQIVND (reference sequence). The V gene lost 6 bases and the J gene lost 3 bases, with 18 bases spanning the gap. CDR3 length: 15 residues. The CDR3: CASRAADSEGYEQYF. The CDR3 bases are TGTGCCAGTAGAGCGGCTGACTCCGAAGGCTACGAGCAGTACTTC.

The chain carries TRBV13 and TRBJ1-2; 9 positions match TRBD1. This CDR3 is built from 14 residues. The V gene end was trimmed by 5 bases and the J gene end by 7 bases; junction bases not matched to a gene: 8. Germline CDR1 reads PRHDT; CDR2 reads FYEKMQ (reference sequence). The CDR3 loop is CASSMTGTGLGYTF. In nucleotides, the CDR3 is TGTGCCAGCAGCATGACCGGGACAGGGCTTGGCTACACCTTC. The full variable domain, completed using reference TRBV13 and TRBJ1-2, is AAGVIQSPRHLIKEKRETATLKCYPIPRHDTVYWYQQGPGQDPQFLISFYEKMQSDKGSIPDRFSAQQFSDYHSELNMSSLELGDSALYFCASSMTGTGLGYTFGSGTRLTVV.

In nucleotides, the CDR3 is TGTGCCAGTAGCAGCGGCGCCAACTATGGCTACACCTTC. This encodes CASSSGANYGYTF. The chain couples TRBV19 to TRBJ1-2; D unresolved. The CDR3 loop spans 13 amino acids. The germline V and J ends were trimmed by 6 bases and 2 bases, with 10 bases remaining between them. Looked up from germline, CDR1 is LNHDA and CDR2 is SQIVND (reference sequence).

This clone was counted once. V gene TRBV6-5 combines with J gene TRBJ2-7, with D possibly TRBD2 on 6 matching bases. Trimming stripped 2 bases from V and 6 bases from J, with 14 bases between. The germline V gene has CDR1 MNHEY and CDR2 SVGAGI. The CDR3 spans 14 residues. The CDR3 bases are TGTGCCAGCAGTTACCTCGGGAGATCTCCCGAGCAGTACTTC. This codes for CASSYLGRSPEQYF.

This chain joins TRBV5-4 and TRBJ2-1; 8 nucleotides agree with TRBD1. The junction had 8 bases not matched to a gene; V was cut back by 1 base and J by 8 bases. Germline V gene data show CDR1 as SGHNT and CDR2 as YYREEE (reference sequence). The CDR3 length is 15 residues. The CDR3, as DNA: TGTGCCAGCAGCTTGAACAGGGGGGTGGTAGATGAGCAGTTCTTC. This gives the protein CASSLNRGVVDEQFF.

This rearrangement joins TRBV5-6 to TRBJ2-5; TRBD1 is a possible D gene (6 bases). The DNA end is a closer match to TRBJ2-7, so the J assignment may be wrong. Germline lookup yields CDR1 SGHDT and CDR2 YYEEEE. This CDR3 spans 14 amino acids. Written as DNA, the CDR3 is TGTGCCAGCAGCTTCGGACAGCTCCCCTACGAGCAGTACTTC. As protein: CASSFGQLPYEQYF.

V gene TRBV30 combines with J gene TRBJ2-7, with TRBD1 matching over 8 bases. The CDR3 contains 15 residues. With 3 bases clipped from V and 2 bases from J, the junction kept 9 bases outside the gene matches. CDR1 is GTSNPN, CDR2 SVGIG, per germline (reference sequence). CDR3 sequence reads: CAWRRKQGEPYEQYF. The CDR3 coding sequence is TGTGCCTGGAGGCGGAAACAGGGGGAGCCCTACGAGCAGTACTTC.

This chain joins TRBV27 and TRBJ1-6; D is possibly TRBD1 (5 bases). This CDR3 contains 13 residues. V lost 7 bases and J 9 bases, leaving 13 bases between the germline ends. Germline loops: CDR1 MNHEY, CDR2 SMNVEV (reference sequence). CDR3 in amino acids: CASMDTVSSPLHF. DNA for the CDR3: TGTGCCAGCATGGACACAGTAAGTTCACCCCTCCACTTT.

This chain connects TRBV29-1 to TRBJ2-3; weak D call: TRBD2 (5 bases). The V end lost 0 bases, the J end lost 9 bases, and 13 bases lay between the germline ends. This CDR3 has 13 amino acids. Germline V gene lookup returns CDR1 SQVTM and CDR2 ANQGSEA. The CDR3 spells CSVEEVSGNTQYF. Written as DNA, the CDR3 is TGCAGCGTTGAAGAGGTCTCCGGGAACACGCAGTATTTT.